A single T cell receptor (beta chain) is shown here with its context. The data derive from a study of blood T cell repertoires in COVID-19. Study in general: T cells, B-cell-depleted T cells, or PBMCs supplied cDNA or gDNA.

Under the authors' procedure: Quantification of nucleated cells was approximated via reference gene primer amplification. The table came from immunoSEQ multiplex PCR; TCRdb's copy has only in-frame clones and leaves some out. That table furnishes V, J and clone size, whereas the DNA furnished D and trimming. The sample lists about 52,000 clones, around 88% occurring once. Trimming pared 3 bases from V and 3 bases from J, leaving 11 bases between. The length of the CDR3 is 13 residues. Germline loops: CDR1 DFQATT, CDR2 SNEGSKA (reference sequence). V and J are TRBV20-1 and TRBJ1-1; D gene ambiguous. The clonotype was recovered from an elderly woman with acute or convalescent COVID-19. Sequencing was done on a sample of peripheral blood. CDR3 in DNA: TGCAGTGCTAGTCAGGCTATATACACTGAAGCTTTCTTT. As protein: CSASQAIYTEAFF.